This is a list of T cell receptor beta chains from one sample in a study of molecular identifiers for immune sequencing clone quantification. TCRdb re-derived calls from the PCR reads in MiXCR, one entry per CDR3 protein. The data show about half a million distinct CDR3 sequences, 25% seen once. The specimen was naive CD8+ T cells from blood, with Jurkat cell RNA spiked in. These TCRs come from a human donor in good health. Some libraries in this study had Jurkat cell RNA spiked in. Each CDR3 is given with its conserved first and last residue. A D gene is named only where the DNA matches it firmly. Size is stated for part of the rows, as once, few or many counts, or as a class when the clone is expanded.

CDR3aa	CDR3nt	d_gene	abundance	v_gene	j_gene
CASGFFSGVQETQYF	TGTGCCAGCGGCTTCTTTAGCGGGGTCCAAGAGACCCAGTACTTC	TRBD2	NA	TRBV7-9	TRBJ2-5
CASSLLGLDTQYF	TGTGCCAGCAGCTTATTGGGGTTAGATACGCAGTATTTT	NA	few	TRBV7-9	TRBJ2-3
CAWREDGSYGQYF	TGTGCCTGGAGGGAGGACGGATCCTACGGGCAGTACTTC	NA	once	TRBV30	TRBJ2-7
CASSFSTWGNEQYF	TGTGCCAGCAGTTTTTCTACGTGGGGGAACGAGCAGTACTTC	NA	few	TRBV27	TRBJ2-7
CASSVTGGLSYEQYF	TGTGCCAGCAGCGTAACAGGGGGCCTAAGCTACGAGCAGTACTTC	TRBD1	few	TRBV27	TRBJ2-7
CASSMGLAGADEQFF	TGTGCCAGCAGCATGGGACTAGCGGGAGCGGATGAGCAGTTCTTC	TRBD2	few	TRBV7-3	TRBJ2-1
CASSQAHRGGGVYEQYF	TGCGCCAGCAGCCAAGCCCACAGGGGAGGAGGAGTCTACGAGCAGTACTTC	NA	NA	TRBV4-3	TRBJ2-7
CASSFNSGGASSTGTQYF	TGTGCCAGCAGCTTTAACAGCGGGGGGGCTTCCTCCACAGGTACGCAGTATTTT	TRBD2	NA	TRBV11-2	TRBJ2-3
CSARDLASGTYNEQFF	TGCAGTGCTAGAGATTTGGCTAGCGGGACATACAATGAGCAGTTCTTC	TRBD2	few	TRBV20-1	TRBJ2-1
CASSLTSGALPTDTQYF	TGTGCCAGCAGCTTAACTTCAGGGGCCCTGCCCACAGATACGCAGTATTTT	NA	many	TRBV7-3	TRBJ2-3
CASRTLKDEKLFF	TGTGCCAGCAGAACATTAAAGGATGAAAAACTGTTTTTT	NA	NA	TRBV7-9	TRBJ1-4
CASSLGSGVQETQYF	TGTGCTAGCAGCTTGGGTAGCGGGGTACAAGAGACCCAGTACTTC	TRBD2	few	TRBV7-7	TRBJ2-5
CASSPPADTDTQYF	TGTGCCAGCTCACCACCGGCAGACACAGATACGCAGTATTTT	NA	NA	TRBV18	TRBJ2-3
CASSVTGPPYEQYF	TGTGCCAGCAGCGTCACCGGGCCTCCCTACGAGCAGTACTTC	NA	many	TRBV5-8	TRBJ2-7
CASDGTGSTGELFF	TGTGCCAGCGACGGGACAGGGTCCACCGGGGAGCTGTTTTTT	TRBD1	NA	TRBV2	TRBJ2-2
CASRISGGAPDTQYF	TGCGCCAGCCGAATTAGCGGGGGGGCCCCAGATACGCAGTATTTT	TRBD2	few	TRBV10-2	TRBJ2-3
CAGSFDWPSSKKGDIQYF	TGTGCCGGCAGTTTTGACTGGCCTAGCTCCAAAAAGGGGGACATTCAGTACTTC	NA	NA	TRBV6-6	TRBJ2-4
CASSMLAFSYNEQFF	TGTGCCAGTAGTATGCTCGCGTTTTCCTACAATGAGCAGTTCTTC	NA	NA	TRBV19	TRBJ2-1
CSVVPQGGTDTQYF	TGCAGCGTTGTTCCGCAGGGTGGCACAGATACGCAGTATTTT	NA	many	TRBV29-1	TRBJ2-3
CASSTGTSTGELFF	TGTGCCAGTAGTACCGGGACTAGTACCGGGGAGCTGTTTTTT	TRBD2	few	TRBV19	TRBJ2-2
CSVGSGAEAFF	TGCAGCGTTGGGTCAGGGGCTGAAGCTTTCTTT	NA	NA	TRBV29-1	TRBJ1-1
CASSIYGYTEAFF	TGTGCCAGTAGTATTTATGGGTACACTGAAGCTTTCTTT	NA	NA	TRBV19	TRBJ1-1
CASSAWTATGGLPQHF	TGTGCCAGCAGTGCCTGGACCGCAACAGGGGGGCTGCCCCAGCATTTT	TRBD1	few	TRBV27	TRBJ1-5
CASSGSLADSTDTQYF	TGTGCCAGCAGTGGGTCACTAGCGGACAGCACAGATACGCAGTATTTT	TRBD2	few	TRBV2	TRBJ2-3
CASGTDRAPFYEQYF	TGTGCCAGCGGTACGGACAGGGCCCCCTTTTACGAGCAGTACTTC	TRBD1	NA	TRBV6-2/TRBV6-3	TRBJ2-7
CSAWTSGSYEQYF	TGCAGTGCCTGGACTAGCGGGAGCTACGAGCAGTACTTC	TRBD2	few	TRBV20-1	TRBJ2-7
CASSLPRTRTVGSTIYF	TGTGCCAGCAGCTTACCGCGCACCAGGACAGTAGGAAGCACCATATATTTT	NA	NA	TRBV7-9	TRBJ1-3
CSASDQGVGGGTEAFF	TGCAGTGCTTCGGACCAGGGCGTCGGGGGCGGCACTGAAGCTTTCTTT	NA	few	TRBV20-1	TRBJ1-1
CASSWGRDVSNQPQHF	TGTGCCAGTAGTTGGGGAAGAGACGTAAGCAATCAGCCCCAGCATTTT	NA	NA	TRBV19	TRBJ1-5
CASSPEGLREKLFF	TGTGCCAGCAGCCCCGAGGGGCTTAGAGAAAAACTGTTTTTT	NA	few	TRBV7-2	TRBJ1-4
CASSQDRIANTEAFF	TGTGCCAGCAGCCAAGATCGGATAGCTAACACTGAAGCTTTCTTT	NA	many	TRBV3-1	TRBJ1-1
CASSQGLFRAGLNTEAFF	TGCGCCAGCAGCCAAGGATTATTTAGGGCAGGCCTGAACACTGAAGCTTTCTTT	NA	NA	TRBV4-3	TRBJ1-1
CASSLGRGYPYEQYF	TGCGCCAGCAGCTTGGGGCGGGGGTACCCCTACGAGCAGTACTTC	TRBD2	few	TRBV5-1	TRBJ2-7
CATSDSTGQPQHF	TGTGCCACCAGTGATAGCACGGGTCAGCCCCAGCATTTT	NA	few	TRBV24-1	TRBJ1-5
CASSSQDKWGALHF	TGTGCCAGCAGTTCCCAGGATAAGTGGGGGGCCCTCCACTTT	NA	NA	TRBV27	TRBJ1-6
CATDKEGGPHYEQYF	TGTGCAACAGATAAAGAGGGGGGGCCTCACTACGAGCAGTACTTC	NA	few	TRBV12-5	TRBJ2-7
CASSFSVSNQPQHF	TGTGCCAGCAGTTTTTCCGTCAGCAATCAGCCCCAGCATTTT	NA	NA	TRBV27	TRBJ1-5
CASSDPVRGPNTEAFF	TGTGCCAGCAGTGACCCGGTGAGGGGTCCGAACACTGAAGCTTTCTTT	NA	NA	TRBV2	TRBJ1-1
CASSLYGGGTGELFF	TGTGCCAGCAGTTTATATGGGGGGGGGACCGGGGAGCTGTTTTTT	TRBD2	few	TRBV12-3/TRBV12-4	TRBJ2-2
CASSPGGGGDSYEQHF	TGCGCCAGCAGCCCGGGAGGAGGGGGGGACTCCTACGAGCAGCACTTC	NA	NA	TRBV5-1	TRBJ2-7
CSAPVAGDTEAFF	TGCAGCGCTCCCGTGGCAGGCGACACTGAAGCTTTCTTT	NA	many	TRBV29-1	TRBJ1-1
CASSIGLDRGIQETQYF	TGTGCCAGTAGTATAGGACTGGACAGGGGGATCCAAGAGACCCAGTACTTC	TRBD1	NA	TRBV19	TRBJ2-5
CAWSPGGGTEAFF	TGTGCCTGGTCCCCGGGGGGGGGCACTGAAGCTTTCTTT	NA	many	TRBV30	TRBJ1-1
CASSHRQVSYEQYF	TGTGCCAGCAGCCATCGACAGGTCTCCTACGAGCAGTACTTC	NA	many	TRBV5-6	TRBJ2-7
CSAGGPGLATYEQYF	TGCAGTGCGGGGGGCCCGGGACTAGCGACCTACGAGCAGTACTTC	TRBD2	few	TRBV20-1	TRBJ2-7
CASRPQGGGFSPLHF	TGTGCCAGCAGACCCCAAGGAGGGGGCTTTTCACCCCTCCACTTT	TRBD1	few	TRBV28	TRBJ1-6
CASSPPRGTGTQETQYF	TGCGCCAGCAGCCCCCCCCGAGGAACCGGCACCCAAGAGACCCAGTACTTC	NA	NA	TRBV4-1	TRBJ2-5
CASSGSRRGQGPIEQYF	TGTGCCAGCAGCGGTAGTCGCCGGGGACAGGGGCCGATCGAGCAGTACTTC	TRBD1	NA	TRBV7-8	TRBJ2-7